Listed below are T cell receptor beta chains from one sample, sequenced in a study of response to subunit inactivated influenza vaccine. From the RT-PCR reads, TCRdb called clonotypes with MiXCR, one entry per CDR3 protein. Of approximately 700,000 distinct CDR3 sequences detected, about 15% appear once; the ten largest clones hold approximately 10%. This specimen consisted of PBMCs from blood, obtained 11 to 12 days after vaccination. The origin of the receptors is a man aged 45-65 years who received an inactivated influenza vaccine. Each CDR3 is given with its conserved first and last residue. Each record gives: J gene, clone size, D gene, V gene, CDR3 DNA, CDR3 protein. A D gene is named only where the DNA matches it firmly. Not all rows give a size; the values are once, few, many and, for expanded clones, a class.

TRBJ1-3	few	.	TRBV5-1	TGCGCCAGCAGCTTGGGTAGCAGGGACTCCTCTGGAAACACCATATATTTT	CASSLGSRDSSGNTIYF
TRBJ1-4	.	.	TRBV3-1	TGTGCCAGCAGCCAAGATCCGGGAGAAAAACTGTTTTTT	CASSQDPGEKLFF
TRBJ1-1	.	.	TRBV20-1	TGCAGTGCTAGAGATTGGCAGGGGAACACTGAAGCTTTCTTT	CSARDWQGNTEAFF
TRBJ2-1	many	TRBD1	TRBV2	TGTGCCAGCGTTATGGGGACAGGGGCCTACAATGAGCAGTTCTTC	CASVMGTGAYNEQFF
TRBJ2-7	.	.	TRBV5-1	TGCGCCAGCAGCTTAGCCGGGGAGATGGGGAACGAGCAGTACTTC	CASSLAGEMGNEQYF
TRBJ2-2	.	TRBD2	TRBV28	TGTGCCAGCAGTGTTTTAGCGGGGGGCGTCGGGGAGCTGTTTTTT	CASSVLAGGVGELFF
TRBJ2-1	many	TRBD1	TRBV18	TGTGCCAGCTCACCACCGGGACAGGGGAGGAATGAGCAGTTCTTC	CASSPPGQGRNEQFF
TRBJ2-3	few	TRBD2	TRBV9	TGTGCCAGCGGATCCGGGACTAGCGGGAGGGCATTCACAGATACGCAGTATTTT	CASGSGTSGRAFTDTQYF
TRBJ2-2	few	.	TRBV9	TGTGCCAGTGGACAATTGAACACCGGGGAGCTGTTTTTT	CASGQLNTGELFF
TRBJ1-5	many	.	TRBV2	TGTGCCAGCAGCGGAGCCGCGGGGCCTAGCAATCAGCCCCAGCATTTT	CASSGAAGPSNQPQHF
TRBJ1-6	.	TRBD1	TRBV6-1	TGTGCCAGCAGTCCCGGGACAGAGAATAATTCACCCCTCCACTTT	CASSPGTENNSPLHF
TRBJ2-5	few	.	TRBV4-3	TGCGCCAGCAGTGCGAAAAGGAAGGCGGGAGAGACCCAGTACTTC	CASSAKRKAGETQYF
TRBJ2-2	few	.	TRBV2	TGTGCCAGCAGAAACTACGACACCGGGGAGCTGTTTTTT	CASRNYDTGELFF
TRBJ2-1	few	TRBD2	TRBV20-1	TGCAGTGCTACGACCACGACTAGCGGGAGGAAATCCTACAATGAGCAGTTCTTC	CSATTTTSGRKSYNEQFF
TRBJ2-2	many	.	TRBV12-3/TRBV12-4	TGTGCCAGCAGGGCAGTGGGGATCACCGGGGAGCTGTTTTTT	CASRAVGITGELFF
TRBJ1-6	.	TRBD1	TRBV10-3	TGTGCCATCAGATCTCCCGATGGGACAGGGAGGAATTCACCCCTCCACTTT	CAIRSPDGTGRNSPLHF
TRBJ1-6	.	.	TRBV9	TGTGCCAGCAGCGTAGTAGGGACAATGGGGCCTAATTCACCCCTCCACTTT	CASSVVGTMGPNSPLHF
TRBJ2-7	.	.	TRBV4-2	TGTGCCAGCAGCCAAGATTCGAGATCCTACGAGCAGTACTTC	CASSQDSRSYEQYF
TRBJ1-3	few	.	TRBV11-2	TGTGCCAGCAGCTTTGGGGACCGCTCTGGAAACACCATATATTTT	CASSFGDRSGNTIYF
TRBJ2-5	few	TRBD2	TRBV6-5	TGTGCCAGCAGTTATCACGGACTAGCGGGGGGGGAGACCCAGTACTTC	CASSYHGLAGGETQYF
TRBJ2-7	.	.	TRBV5-1	TGCGCCAGCAGCTTGGGGGCTGGAGGGGGCGAGCAGTACTTC	CASSLGAGGGEQYF
TRBJ2-7	few	TRBD2	TRBV9	TGTGCCAGCAGCGCCGGCCTAGCGGGAGTAGGGTACGAGCAGTACTTC	CASSAGLAGVGYEQYF
TRBJ2-2	.	.	TRBV2	TGTGCCAGCAGTGCTCCGGGACGGTACACCGGGGAGCTGTTTTTT	CASSAPGRYTGELFF
TRBJ1-1	many	.	TRBV5-1	TGCGCCAGCAGCCCGGTGGCTGACACTGAAGCTTTCTTT	CASSPVADTEAFF
TRBJ1-2	.	.	TRBV24-1	TGTGCCACCAGTGATAGGGACGGAGATAACTATGGCTACACCTTC	CATSDRDGDNYGYTF
TRBJ1-1	.	TRBD1	TRBV7-9	TGTGCCAGCAGGGACAGGGCCAACACTGAAGCTTTCTTT	CASRDRANTEAFF
TRBJ2-2	.	TRBD2	TRBV2	TGTGCCAGCAGTGAAATGCTAGCGGGGACCACCGGGGAGCTGTTTTTT	CASSEMLAGTTGELFF
TRBJ2-7	few	TRBD2	TRBV20-1	TGCAGTGCTAGAGATCCAGGGACTAGCTACGAGCAGTACTTC	CSARDPGTSYEQYF
TRBJ2-1	few	.	TRBV30	TGTGCCTGGACCCCGGGACTTGGGTACAATGAGCAGTTCTTC	CAWTPGLGYNEQFF
TRBJ1-6	few	.	TRBV12-3/TRBV12-4	TGTGCCAGCAGAGAGGAGGGAGATTCACCCCTCCACTTT	CASREEGDSPLHF
TRBJ1-2	.	.	TRBV4-3	TGCGCCAGCAGCCAAGATCCGAGCGGCCCGAACTATGGCTACACCTTC	CASSQDPSGPNYGYTF
TRBJ2-7	.	.	TRBV7-2	TGTGCCAGCAGCGTTAGTACGAGGCAGTACTTC	CASSVSTRQYF
TRBJ2-3	.	.	TRBV7-6	TGTGCCAGCCAGGGAGCGGACACAGATACGCAGTATTTT	CASQGADTDTQYF
TRBJ2-2	.	.	TRBV4-1	TGCGCCAGCAGCCCCATAAGGGACACCGGGGAGCTGTTTTTT	CASSPIRDTGELFF
TRBJ2-3	few	.	TRBV12-3/TRBV12-4	TGTGCCAGCACCATGGCAGATACGCAGTATTTT	CASTMADTQYF
TRBJ1-2	few	.	TRBV18	TGTGCCAGCTCACCACGAATTGAGGTAGTAAGGGATGGCTACACCTTC	CASSPRIEVVRDGYTF
TRBJ2-7	.	TRBD2	TRBV20-1	TGCAGTGCTAGAGGTGGGACTACCTACGAGCAGTACTTC	CSARGGTTYEQYF
TRBJ2-5	few	.	TRBV6-1	TGTGCCAGCAGTGAACCACGGTTGGGTATTGGACGAGAGACCCAGTACTTC	CASSEPRLGIGRETQYF
TRBJ2-7	.	.	TRBV12-3/TRBV12-4	TGTGCCAGCAGTGTCCGGGGGCCTCGGGACGAGCAGTACTTC	CASSVRGPRDEQYF
TRBJ2-7	.	.	TRBV4-3	TGCGCCAGCAGCCAACAGGGAACAGGGTACCGCTGGGAGGGTAGCGAGCAGTACTTC	CASSQQGTGYRWEGSEQYF
TRBJ1-1	many	.	TRBV10-2	TGCGCCAGCAGTGAGTCGACTCTAGCTTTCTTT	CASSESTLAFF
TRBJ2-2	.	.	TRBV11-1	TGTGCCAGCAGCTTAGTGCAGGGGCCACACACCGGGGAGCTGTTTTTT	CASSLVQGPHTGELFF
TRBJ2-7	.	TRBD2	TRBV7-6	TGTGCCAGCAGCACAAGCGGGAGGGCCGTCGAGCAGTACTTC	CASSTSGRAVEQYF
TRBJ2-3	.	TRBD2	TRBV20-1	TGCAGTGCTCTAGCGGGAGTAATAGATACGCAGTATTTT	CSALAGVIDTQYF
TRBJ2-7	many	.	TRBV27	TGTGCCAGCAGTTTAATGGGGGAGCAGTACTTC	CASSLMGEQYF
TRBJ2-1	few	.	TRBV11-2	TGTGCCAGCAGCAGCATGGGGGGCCAGGGTAATGAGCAGTTCTTC	CASSSMGGQGNEQFF
TRBJ1-1	few	.	TRBV20-1	TGCAGTGCTAGGGACCTGGGGACTGAAGCTTTCTTT	CSARDLGTEAFF
TRBJ2-7	.	TRBD1	TRBV7-2	TGTGCCAGCAGCTTAGCGTGGACAGGACGGCATCGTGAGTACGAGCAGTACTTC	CASSLAWTGRHREYEQYF
TRBJ1-6	.	TRBD1	TRBV20-1	TGCAGTGCTCCCGACAGGGGGAGCTCCTATAATTCACCCCTCCACTTT	CSAPDRGSSYNSPLHF
TRBJ2-5	few	.	TRBV14	TGTGCCAGCAGCCCTTTGACGGCCCAGTACCAAGAGACCCAGTACTTC	CASSPLTAQYQETQYF
TRBJ2-5	many	.	TRBV10-3	TGTGCCATCAGGGACAGAAGAGAGACCCAGTACTTC	CAIRDRRETQYF
TRBJ2-1	many	TRBD1	TRBV7-8	TGTGCCAGCAGCTTCGGGCGACGCAAAGGGGGCACCCTACAGTTCTTC	CASSFGRRKGGTLQFF
TRBJ2-3	few	.	TRBV5-5	TGTGCCAGCAGCTCCGATACTCAATGGGATACGCAGTATTTT	CASSSDTQWDTQYF
TRBJ2-3	few	TRBD2	TRBV2	TGTGCCAGCAGAGCAATAGCGGGGGGCCCGGATACGCAGTATTTT	CASRAIAGGPDTQYF
TRBJ2-1	.	TRBD2	TRBV5-1	TGCGCCAGCAGCTTGGTTTTAGCGGGGGGACGAACCTACAATGAGCAGTTCTTC	CASSLVLAGGRTYNEQFF
TRBJ1-1	.	.	TRBV15	TGTGCCACCAGCACCGACTTGAACACTGAAGCTTTCTTT	CATSTDLNTEAFF
TRBJ1-1	.	.	TRBV18	TGTGCCAGCTCACCTTTCCAAGGCATGAACACTGAAGCTTTCTTT	CASSPFQGMNTEAFF